Included here is one T cell receptor beta chain sequence, with context. Its antigen is still unknown. The data originate from a study of a mutant IDH1 vaccine in newly diagnosed glioma. Background on the study: Patients got their first vaccination 4-6 weeks after radiotherapy alone, or with temozolomide cycles. Most had both radiotherapy and temozolomide beforehand; others had only one. Treated patients had a mean age of 40.4 years and a sex split that was roughly 62% male and about 40% female. General study points: Vaccination induced immune responses in 93.3% of patients.

The germline V gene has CDR1 MGHDK and CDR2 SYGVNS. Trimming removed 8 bases at V and 3 bases at J, with 13 bases between. This CDR3 comprises 14 residues. Clones were sequenced by immunoSEQ multiplex PCR, and TCRdb holds only the in-frame ones, with some missing. The sample yields some 30,000 clones, roughly 80% seen once. Time point in this sample: week 35, safety follow-up. The vaccine gave 300 ug of a 20-mer mutant IDH1 peptide subcutaneously per dose. This clonotype originated in a woman aged 30 to 39 with glioma. Some clones in this sample may be carry-over from other donors' samples. The chain is built from TRBV25-1 and TRBJ1-4, with D possibly TRBD1 on 6 matching bases. The sample consisted of PBMCs, taken from a glioma patient whose treatment included an IDH1 peptide vaccine. CDR3 protein: CASSWGGPNEKLFF. Here the CDR3 DNA reads TGTGCCAGCTCGTGGGGGGGGCCTAATGAAAAACTGTTTTTT.